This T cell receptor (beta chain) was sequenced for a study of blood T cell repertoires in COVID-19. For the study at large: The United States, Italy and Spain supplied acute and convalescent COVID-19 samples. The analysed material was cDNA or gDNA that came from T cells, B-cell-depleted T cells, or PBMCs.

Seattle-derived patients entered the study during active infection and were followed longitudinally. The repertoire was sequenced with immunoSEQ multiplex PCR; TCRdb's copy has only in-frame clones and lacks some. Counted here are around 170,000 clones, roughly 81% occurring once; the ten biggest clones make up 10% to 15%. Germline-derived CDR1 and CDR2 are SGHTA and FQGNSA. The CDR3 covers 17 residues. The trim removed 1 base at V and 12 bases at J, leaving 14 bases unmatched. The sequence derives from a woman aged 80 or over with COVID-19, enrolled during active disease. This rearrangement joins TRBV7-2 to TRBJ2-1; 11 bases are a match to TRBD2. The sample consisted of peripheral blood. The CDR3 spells CASSLDLWVAGGPGQFF. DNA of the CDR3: TGTGCCAGCAGCTTAGACTTGTGGGTAGCGGGGGGGCCGGGGCAGTTCTTC.